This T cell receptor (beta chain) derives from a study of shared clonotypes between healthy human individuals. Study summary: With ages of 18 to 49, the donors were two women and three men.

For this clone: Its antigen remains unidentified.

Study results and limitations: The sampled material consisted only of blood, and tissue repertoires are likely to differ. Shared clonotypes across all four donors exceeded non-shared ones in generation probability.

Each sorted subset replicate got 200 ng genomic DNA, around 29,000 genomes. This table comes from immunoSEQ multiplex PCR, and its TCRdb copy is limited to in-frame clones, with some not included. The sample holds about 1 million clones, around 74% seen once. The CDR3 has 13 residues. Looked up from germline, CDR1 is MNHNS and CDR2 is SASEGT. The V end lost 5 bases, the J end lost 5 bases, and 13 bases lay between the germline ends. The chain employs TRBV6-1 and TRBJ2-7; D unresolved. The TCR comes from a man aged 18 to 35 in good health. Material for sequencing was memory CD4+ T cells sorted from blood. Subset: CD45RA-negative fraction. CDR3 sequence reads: CASSRPTPNEQYF. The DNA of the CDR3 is TGTGCCAGCAGTCGCCCAACCCCAAACGAGCAGTACTTC.